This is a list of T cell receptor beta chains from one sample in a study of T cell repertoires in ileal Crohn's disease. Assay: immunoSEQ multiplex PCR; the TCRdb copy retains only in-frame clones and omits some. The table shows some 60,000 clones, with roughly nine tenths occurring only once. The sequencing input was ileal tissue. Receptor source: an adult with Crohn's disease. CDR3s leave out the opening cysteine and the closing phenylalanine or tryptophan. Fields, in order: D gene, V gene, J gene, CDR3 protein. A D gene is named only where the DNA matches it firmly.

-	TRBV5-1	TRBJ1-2	ASSFQPSGGYT
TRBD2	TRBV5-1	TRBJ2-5	ASSLTGLASSSQY
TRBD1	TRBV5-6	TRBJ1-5	ASSDSGGPGPQH
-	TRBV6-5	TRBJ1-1	ASSYSGSWSTEAF
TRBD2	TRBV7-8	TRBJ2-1	ASSNGLAGNYYNEQF
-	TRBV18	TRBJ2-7	ASSRNYEQY
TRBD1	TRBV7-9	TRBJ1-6	ASSTGQGDLSSYNSPLH
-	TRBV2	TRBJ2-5	ASSLQETQY
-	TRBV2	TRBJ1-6	ASSSAGNSPLH
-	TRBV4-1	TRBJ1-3	ASSQGALGTAGNTIY
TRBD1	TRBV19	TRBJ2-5	ASSKGTGGFRETQY
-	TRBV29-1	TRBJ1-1	SVNGLGIRNTEAF
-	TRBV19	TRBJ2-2	ASSIINGELF
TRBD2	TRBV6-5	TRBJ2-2	ASSTLAGAAGELF
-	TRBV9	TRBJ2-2	ASSVAGINTGELF
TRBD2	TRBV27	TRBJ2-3	ASSLSPLAGVTDTQY
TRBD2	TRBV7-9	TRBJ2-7	ASSPPSRLAGLYEQY
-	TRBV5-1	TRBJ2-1	ASSLARAVDEQF
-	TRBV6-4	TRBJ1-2	ASSPFADPGRLAGYT
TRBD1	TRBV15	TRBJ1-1	ATSRLRDRGTEAF
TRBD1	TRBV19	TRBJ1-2	ASSIDRGGYT
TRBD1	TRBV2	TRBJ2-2	ATGQGAYQNTGELF
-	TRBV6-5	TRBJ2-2	ASRSRVAGELF
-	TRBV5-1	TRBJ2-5	ASNNGGETQY
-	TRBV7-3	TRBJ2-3	ASSSPGTDTQY
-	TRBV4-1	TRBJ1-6	ASSQDRLSTVFHSPLH
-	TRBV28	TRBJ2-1	ASKGGYNEQF
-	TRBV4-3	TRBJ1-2	ASSQDGGTYGYT
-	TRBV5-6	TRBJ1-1	ASSFNPADTEAF
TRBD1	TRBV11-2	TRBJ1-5	ASSPKTDREGQPQH
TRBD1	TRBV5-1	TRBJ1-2	ASSLGTGVDLGGYT
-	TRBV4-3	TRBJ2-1	ASSLEGVGINEQF
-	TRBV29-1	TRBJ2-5	SVEEGAQY
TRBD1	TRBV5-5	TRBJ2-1	ASSLVGDRGYNEQF
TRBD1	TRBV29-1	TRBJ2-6	STGGSGANVLT
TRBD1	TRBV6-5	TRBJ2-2	ASSITGVYTGELF
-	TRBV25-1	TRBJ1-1	ASTGLLRTEAF
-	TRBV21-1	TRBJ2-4	ASSNFREASERTGVAKNIQY
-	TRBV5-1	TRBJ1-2	ASSLSFVSDYGYT
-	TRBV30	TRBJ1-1	AGSTNTEAF
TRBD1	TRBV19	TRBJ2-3	ASSRSTGIGTDTQY
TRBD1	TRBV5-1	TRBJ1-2	ASSGGQGAGYGYT
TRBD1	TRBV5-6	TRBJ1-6	ASRLSGTGDIVSPLH
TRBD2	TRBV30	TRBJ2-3	AWSSKASGSRAGTDTQY
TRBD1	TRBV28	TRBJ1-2	ASSLAGQGFYGYT
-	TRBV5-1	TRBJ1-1	ASATQGSNTEAF
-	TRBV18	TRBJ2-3	ASSPSGRGTDTQY